The present T cell receptor (beta chain) was sequenced within a study of blood T cell repertoires in COVID-19. Original analysis: Estimated nucleated cell counts came from reference gene primer amplification. TCRdb keeps only in-frame clones here, not all; method: immunoSEQ multiplex PCR. The DNA gave D and trimming, while V, J and clone size come from that table. This table has 80,000 to 130,000 clones, 80% to 90% appearing once. The CDR3 is made up of 15 amino acids. V was trimmed by 5 bases and J by 3 bases, leaving 16 bases between them. Germline values: CDR1 PRHDT, CDR2 FYEKMQ (reference sequence). Allocation to cohorts depended on clinical history reported by the participants. Each recovered donor of Cohort 3 presented with two negative PCRs, clearance, or symptom resolution.

Sequencing was done on a sample of PBMCs or T cells enriched from blood (not recorded which). V usage is TRBV13 and J usage is TRBJ2-5, with D tentatively TRBD2 (6 bases). The source is a woman between 45 and 65 years old who had recovered from COVID-19. The chain's CDR3 is CASSPKGLNKETQYF. CDR3 nucleotides: TGTGCCAGCAGCCCAAAGGGACTTAACAAAGAGACCCAGTACTTC.